Listed below are T cell receptor beta chains from one sample, sequenced in a study of shared clonotypes between healthy human individuals. Assay: immunoSEQ multiplex PCR; the TCRdb copy retains only in-frame clones and omits some. This table holds about 2.4 million clones, 80% to 95% found once. The sequenced sample was naive CD4+ T cells from PBMCs. Receptor source: a young man in good health. Some clones in this sample may be carry-over from other donors' samples. CDR3s include the opening cysteine and the closing phenylalanine or tryptophan. D genes are given only for firm matches. The size of a clone is reported for some rows only, either as once, few or many, or as a class for expanded clones.

J gene | V gene | clone size | D gene | CDR3 length | CDR3 protein | CDR3 DNA
TRBJ1-1 | TRBV6-1 | - | - | 14 | CASIPSLAVTEAFF | TGTGCCAGCATTCCAAGTTTGGCCGTGACTGAAGCTTTCTTT
TRBJ2-3 | TRBV28 | - | TRBD1 | 16 | CASSFSTGGLTDTQYF | TGTGCCAGCAGTTTCTCGACAGGGGGGTTGACAGATACGCAGTATTTT
TRBJ2-7 | TRBV5-5 | - | - | 13 | CASSLVGEGEQYF | TGTGCCAGCAGCTTGGTGGGGGAAGGGGAGCAGTACTTC
TRBJ2-1 | TRBV7-2 | - | TRBD2 | 15 | CASSLGTSGSNEQFF | TGTGCCAGCAGCTTAGGGACTAGCGGGAGCAATGAGCAGTTCTTC
TRBJ2-7 | TRBV5-1 | - | - | 16 | CASSLGLGQRSYEQYF | TGCGCCAGCAGCTTAGGGTTAGGACAGAGGTCCTACGAGCAGTACTTC
TRBJ2-7 | TRBV23-1 | - | TRBD1 | 14 | CASSRTGTAYEQYF | TGCGCCAGCAGTCGGACCGGGACAGCCTACGAGCAGTACTTC
TRBJ1-2 | TRBV6-4 | - | - | 12 | CASSDGAYGYTF | TGTGCCAGCAGCGATGGGGCCTATGGCTACACCTTC
TRBJ2-5 | TRBV10-1 | - | TRBD2 | 19 | CASSEPETTSGKSRETQYF | TGCGCCAGCAGTGAGCCGGAAACGACTAGCGGGAAGAGTAGGGAGACCCAGTACTTC
TRBJ2-1 | TRBV7-6 | - | TRBD2 | 16 | CASSLGSLAGSNEQFF | TGTGCCAGCAGCTTAGGTTCACTAGCGGGCTCCAATGAGCAGTTCTTC
TRBJ2-1 | TRBV5-8 | - | - | 11 | CASSYNSPQFF | TGTGCCAGCAGCTACAATTCCCCGCAGTTCTTC
TRBJ1-1 | TRBV4-2 | - | - | 14 | CASSQDLRVTEAFF | TGTGCCAGCAGCCAAGATCTCAGGGTAACTGAAGCTTTCTTT
TRBJ2-5 | TRBV5-1 | - | TRBD2 | 15 | CASSLQAGGQETQYF | TGCGCCAGCAGCTTGCAAGCGGGGGGACAAGAGACCCAGTACTTC
TRBJ2-3 | TRBV29-1 | - | - | 13 | CSILGHPTDTQYF | TGCAGCATCCTGGGTCACCCCACAGATACGCAGTATTTT
TRBJ2-7 | TRBV2 | - | TRBD1 | 18 | CASTKLRSGTGVFYEQYF | TGTGCCAGCACTAAACTACGCTCCGGGACAGGGGTTTTCTACGAGCAGTACTTC
TRBJ2-2 | TRBV5-4 | - | - | 14 | CASSLARDTGELFF | TGTGCCAGCAGCTTGGCCAGGGACACCGGGGAGCTGTTTTTT
TRBJ2-1 | TRBV5-1 | - | TRBD2 | 15 | CASSVGTSGTNEQFF | TGCGCCAGCAGCGTGGGAACTAGCGGGACCAATGAGCAGTTCTTC
TRBJ1-5 | TRBV27 | - | - | 16 | CASSLKQPYSNQPQHF | TGTGCCAGCAGCCTCAAACAGCCATATAGCAATCAGCCCCAGCATTTT
TRBJ2-2 | TRBV7-2 | - | - | 12 | CASSLNAGELFF | TGTGCCAGCAGCCTGAATGCCGGGGAGCTGTTTTTT
TRBJ1-1 | TRBV6-6 | - | - | 15 | CASSYSQGMNTEAFF | TGTGCCAGCAGTTACTCTCAGGGAATGAACACTGAAGCTTTCTTT
TRBJ2-5 | TRBV18 | once | - | 13 | CASSPAGQETQYF | TGTGCCAGCTCACCGGCGGGACAAGAGACCCAGTACTTC
TRBJ1-4 | TRBV29-1 | - | TRBD1 | 15 | CSVARQGAGNEKLFF | TGCAGCGTCGCTCGACAGGGGGCTGGTAATGAAAAACTGTTTTTT
TRBJ2-2 | TRBV19 | - | - | 17 | CASTITWGRTYTGELFF | TGTGCCAGTACCATTACTTGGGGACGGACGTACACCGGGGAGCTGTTTTTT
TRBJ2-7 | TRBV28 | - | - | 12 | CASSLYPYEQYF | TGTGCCAGCAGTTTATACCCCTACGAGCAGTACTTC
TRBJ2-2 | TRBV6-5 | - | TRBD2 | 16 | CASSYSGAGGPGELFF | TGTGCCAGCAGTTACTCAGGTGCGGGAGGCCCCGGGGAGCTGTTTTTT
TRBJ1-1 | TRBV5-1 | - | - | 15 | CASSLAWAGDTEAFF | TGCGCCAGCAGCTTGGCCTGGGCAGGGGATACTGAAGCTTTCTTT
TRBJ2-7 | TRBV5-3 | - | TRBD2 | 17 | CARSLVLAGGGTYEQYF | TGTGCCAGAAGCTTGGTTCTGGCGGGAGGAGGTACGTACGAGCAGTACTTC
TRBJ2-7 | TRBV27 | - | TRBD2 | 15 | CASSPSREGRHEQYF | TGTGCCAGCAGCCCGTCGAGGGAGGGCCGGCACGAGCAGTACTTC
TRBJ2-2 | TRBV27 | - | - | 17 | CASSPPRGTANTGELFF | TGTGCCAGCAGCCCTCCCCGGGGAACCGCGAACACCGGGGAGCTGTTTTTT
TRBJ1-1 | TRBV5-6 | - | TRBD1 | 14 | CASSLGQGVAEAFF | TGTGCCAGCAGCTTAGGACAGGGTGTGGCTGAAGCTTTCTTT
TRBJ1-5 | TRBV5-8 | - | - | 17 | CASSFYGEASGNQPQHF | TGTGCCAGCAGCTTCTACGGGGAAGCAAGTGGCAATCAGCCCCAGCATTTT
TRBJ1-4 | TRBV27 | - | - | 13 | CATGDTSNEKLFF | TGTGCCACGGGGGACACCAGTAATGAAAAACTGTTTTTT
TRBJ2-7 | TRBV11-2 | - | - | 14 | CASSLDRYTYEQYF | TGTGCCAGCAGCCTAGACAGGTACACCTACGAGCAGTACTTC
TRBJ1-1 | TRBV5-8 | - | - | 13 | CASSLVVRGDAFF | TGTGCCAGCAGCTTGGTTGTTCGGGGTGACGCTTTCTTT
TRBJ1-4 | TRBV19 | - | - | 17 | CASSIGRGPATNEKLFF | TGTGCCAGTAGTATAGGAAGAGGGCCAGCAACTAATGAAAAACTGTTTTTT
TRBJ1-5 | TRBV27 | - | - | 15 | CASSLLRDRYQPQHF | TGTGCCAGCAGTTTATTGCGGGACCGGTATCAGCCCCAGCATTTT
TRBJ1-4 | TRBV27 | - | - | 15 | CASSRRTADNEKLFF | TGTGCCAGCAGCCGGCGGACAGCGGATAATGAAAAACTGTTTTTT
TRBJ1-1 | TRBV27 | - | - | 15 | CASRRNPDLNTEAFF | TGTGCCAGCAGACGGAATCCGGACTTGAACACTGAAGCTTTCTTT
TRBJ1-2 | TRBV9 | - | TRBD1 | 13 | CASSVPGGYGYTF | TGTGCCAGCAGCGTACCAGGGGGTTATGGCTACACCTTC
TRBJ2-1 | TRBV5-1 | - | - | 11 | CASSVGPWQFF | TGCGCCAGCAGCGTGGGGCCATGGCAGTTCTTC
TRBJ2-7 | TRBV5-1 | - | TRBD2 | 15 | CASSPGTSGSGEQYF | TGCGCCAGCAGCCCTGGGACTAGCGGGAGTGGGGAGCAGTACTTC
TRBJ2-1 | TRBV9 | - | - | 14 | CASSVGDPVNEQFF | TGTGCCAGCAGCGTTGGGGACCCGGTCAATGAGCAGTTCTTC
TRBJ2-1 | TRBV15 | - | - | 14 | CATSREDSINEQFF | TGTGCCACCAGCAGAGAGGACTCAATCAATGAGCAGTTCTTC
TRBJ2-1 | TRBV6-1 | - | TRBD2 | 13 | CASSETGGSEQFF | TGTGCCAGCAGTGAGACGGGCGGGAGTGAGCAGTTCTTC
TRBJ1-5 | TRBV27 | - | - | 15 | CASSLRGVGNQPQHF | TGTGCCAGCAGTTTAAGGGGGGTAGGGAATCAGCCCCAGCATTTT
TRBJ1-1 | TRBV28 | - | - | 15 | CASSLYPEMNTEAFF | TGTGCCAGCAGTTTATATCCGGAGATGAACACTGAAGCTTTCTTT
TRBJ2-1 | TRBV29-1 | - | TRBD1 | 12 | CSVGRQGEFQFF | TGCAGCGTTGGCCGACAGGGGGAATTCCAGTTCTTC
TRBJ1-2 | TRBV30 | once | TRBD1 | 16 | CAWTLPFQTGYKGYTF | TGTGCCTGGACCCTACCCTTCCAGACAGGGTATAAGGGCTACACCTTC
TRBJ2-5 | TRBV11-3 | - | TRBD2 | 15 | CASSHGTSGQETQYF | TGTGCCAGCAGCCATGGGACTAGCGGGCAAGAGACCCAGTACTTC
TRBJ2-2 | TRBV4-2 | - | - | 14 | CASSQQRDTGELFF | TGTGCCAGCAGCCAACAACGGGACACCGGGGAGCTGTTTTTT
TRBJ2-7 | TRBV6-5 | - | - | 15 | CASSYLGTPTYEQYF | TGTGCCAGCAGTTACCTAGGGACACCTACCTACGAGCAGTACTTC
TRBJ1-3 | TRBV28 | - | - | 14 | CASSQTGSGNTIYF | TGTGCCAGCAGTCAGACAGGATCTGGAAACACCATATATTTT
TRBJ2-5 | TRBV21-1 | - | - | 13 | CASSYRGGLAKYF | TGTGCCAGCAGCTACCGAGGAGGGCTAGCGAAGTACTTC
TRBJ1-1 | TRBV5-1 | few | - | 12 | CASSLPNTEAFF | TGCGCCAGCAGCTTACCGAACACTGAAGCTTTCTTT
TRBJ1-1 | TRBV6-5 | - | - | 14 | CASSLRQGSAEAFF | TGTGCCAGCAGCCTACGTCAGGGAAGCGCTGAAGCTTTCTTT
TRBJ2-1 | TRBV28 | - | - | 20 | CASSLMVGPRGLRSYNEQFF | TGTGCCAGCAGCCTTATGGTTGGGCCGAGGGGCCTCCGTTCCTACAATGAGCAGTTCTTC